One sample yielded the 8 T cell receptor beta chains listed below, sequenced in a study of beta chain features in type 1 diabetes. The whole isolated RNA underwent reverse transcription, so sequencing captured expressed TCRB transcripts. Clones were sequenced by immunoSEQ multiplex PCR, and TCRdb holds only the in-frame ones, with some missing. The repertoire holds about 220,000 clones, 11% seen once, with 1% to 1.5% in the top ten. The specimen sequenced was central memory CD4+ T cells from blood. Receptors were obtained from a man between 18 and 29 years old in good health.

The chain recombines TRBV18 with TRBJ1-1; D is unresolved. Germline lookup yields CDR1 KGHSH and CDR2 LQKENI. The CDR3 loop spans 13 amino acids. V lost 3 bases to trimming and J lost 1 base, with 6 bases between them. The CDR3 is CASSPNGNTEAFF. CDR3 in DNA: TGTGCCAGCTCACCGAACGGGAACACTGAAGCTTTCTTT.

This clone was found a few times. The CDR3 here is CSAKGQGGQYF. Written as DNA, the CDR3 is TGCAGTGCTAAGGGACAGGGAGGACAGTACTTC. This chain connects TRBV20-1 to TRBJ2-7; 9 positions match TRBD1. CDR3 size: 11 residues. Germline CDR1 reads DFQATT; CDR2 reads SNEGSKA (reference sequence). J was trimmed by 10 bases and V by 4 bases; bases with no gene match: 5.

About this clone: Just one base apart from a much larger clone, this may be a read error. The CDR3 DNA follows: TGTGCCAGCAGCTTGACTAGCGGCCAAGAGACCCAGTACTTC. It specifies CASSLTSGQETQYF. The chain recombines TRBV7-2 with TRBJ2-5; 9 bases are a match to TRBD2. CDR3 length: 14 amino acids. CDR1 SGHTA and CDR2 FQGNSA come from the germline V gene. V was pared by 3 bases and J by 1 base, with 0 bases of the junction left unmatched.

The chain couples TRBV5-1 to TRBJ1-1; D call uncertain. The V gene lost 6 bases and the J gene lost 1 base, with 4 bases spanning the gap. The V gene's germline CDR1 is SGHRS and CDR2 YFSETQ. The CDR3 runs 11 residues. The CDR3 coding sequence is TGCGCCAGCAAGGGGAACACTGAAGCTTTCTTT. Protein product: CASKGNTEAFF.

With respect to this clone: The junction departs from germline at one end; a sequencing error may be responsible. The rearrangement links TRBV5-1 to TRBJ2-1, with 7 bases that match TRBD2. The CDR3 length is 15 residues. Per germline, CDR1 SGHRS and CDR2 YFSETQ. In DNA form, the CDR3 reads TGTGCCAGCAGTTTGCCGGGAGGTCCCTACAATGAGCAGTTCTTC. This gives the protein CASSLPGGPYNEQFF. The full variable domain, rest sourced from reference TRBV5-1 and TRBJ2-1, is KAGVTQTPRYLIKTRGQQVTLSCSPISGHRSVSWYQQTPGQGLQFLFEYFSETQRNKGNFPGRFSGRQFSNSRSEMNVSTLELGDSALYLCASSLPGGPYNEQFFGPGTRLTVL.

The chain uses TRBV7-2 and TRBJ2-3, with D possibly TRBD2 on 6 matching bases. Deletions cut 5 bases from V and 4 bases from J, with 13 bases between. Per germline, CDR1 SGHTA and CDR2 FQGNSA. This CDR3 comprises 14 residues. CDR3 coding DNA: TGTGCCAGCAGCAAAGCGGGCGCGGCAGATACGCAGTATTTT. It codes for CASSKAGAADTQYF.

The CDR3 DNA is TGTGCCAGCAGCTTGGACGGCGAAAAACTGTTTTTT. Its translation is CASSLDGEKLFF. The rearrangement uses TRBV5-4 and TRBJ1-4; unclear D gene. This CDR3 is 12 amino acids long. Germline V lookup: CDR1 SGHNT, CDR2 YYREEE (reference sequence). Trimming shortened V by 0 bases and J by 8 bases, and 5 bases separated the two germline ends.

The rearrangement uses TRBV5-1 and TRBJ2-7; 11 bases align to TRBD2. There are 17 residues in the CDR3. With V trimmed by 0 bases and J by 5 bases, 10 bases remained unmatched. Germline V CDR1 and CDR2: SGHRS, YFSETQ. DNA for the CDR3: TGCGCCAGCAGCTTGGAACTAGCGGGAGTGGGTGCGGACGAGCAGTACTTC. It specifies CASSLELAGVGADEQYF.